These 17 T cell receptor beta chains were all obtained from the same sample, sequenced in a study of blood T cell repertoires in COVID-19. The assay was immunoSEQ multiplex PCR, and TCRdb's table has in-frame clones only and misses some. Of about 500,000 clones in the sample, about nine tenths were seen once. Sequences were obtained from PBMCs or T cells enriched from blood (not recorded which). The receptors come from a woman aged 18 to 35 who had recovered from COVID-19.

This clone came up once. The V call is TRBV30, the J call TRBJ1-1; no definite D call. Trimming cost V 2 bases and J 0 bases, with 4 bases left between them. The CDR3 consists of 12 residues. Germline CDR1 reads GTSNPN; CDR2 reads SVGIG (reference sequence). CDR3 nucleotide sequence: TGTGCCTGGAGTCAGGTGAACACTGAAGCTTTCTTT. Protein product: CAWSQVNTEAFF.

The chain couples TRBV6-5 to TRBJ2-3, with 10 bases matching TRBD1. V shed 5 bases, J shed 3 bases, and the junction held 2 bases outside the gene matches. CDR1 is MNHEY and CDR2 is SVGAGI in the germline V gene. The CDR3 runs to 14 residues. The DNA of the CDR3 is TGTGCCAGCAGTCTGGACAGGGGGACAGATACGCAGTATTTT. Its protein is CASSLDRGTDTQYF.

V gene TRBV7-6 combines with J gene TRBJ1-1; 7 nucleotides line up with TRBD1. This CDR3 contains 13 residues. Losses at the gene ends were 5 bases for V and 7 bases for J; bases not matched to a gene: 7. Per the germline V gene, CDR1 is SGHVS and CDR2 is FNYEAQ. This chain's CDR3 is CASSPGTVFEAFF. CDR3 nucleotide sequence: TGTGCCAGCAGCCCTGGGACAGTTTTTGAAGCTTTCTTT.

This sequence joins TRBV10-2 and TRBJ2-6, with D unclear. The CDR3 loop spans 16 amino acids. In germline, CDR1 is WSHSY, CDR2 SAAADI. V was clipped by 2 bases and J by 1 base, with 9 bases between them. As DNA, the CDR3 is TGCGCCAGCAGTGAGAGCAGGCCTTCTGGGGCCAACGTCCTGACTTTC. Translating it yields CASSESRPSGANVLTF.

This sequence joins TRBV25-1 and TRBJ1-1; D gene uncertain. This CDR3 contains 16 residues. Germline V gene data show CDR1 as MGHDK and CDR2 as SYGVNS. Trimming removed 2 bases at V and 0 bases at J, with 13 bases between. The CDR3 DNA reads as TGTGCCAGCAGTGAAGAAAGCGAGGCCTTGAACACTGAAGCTTTCTTT. Its translation: CASSEESEALNTEAFF.

This chain connects TRBV19 to TRBJ2-1, with TRBD2 matching over 11 bases. The CDR3 loop spans 15 amino acids. Trimming cost V 0 bases and J 9 bases; bases outside gene matches: 4. Germline CDR1 and CDR2: LNHDA and SQIVND (reference sequence). Here the CDR3 DNA reads TGTGCCAGTAGTATAGAGGCTAGCGGGGGGACTGAGCAGTTCTTC. Amino acid sequence: CASSIEASGGTEQFF. Based on the CDR3 plus reference TRBV19 and TRBJ2-1, the full variable domain is DGGITQSPKYLFRKEGQNVTLSCEQNLNHDAMYWYRQDPGQGLRLIYYSQIVNDFQKGDIAEGYSVSREKKESFPLTVTSAQKNPTAFYLCASSIEASGGTEQFFGPGTRLTVL.

The chain is built from TRBV7-2 and TRBJ2-7; D not certain. This CDR3 is built from 14 residues. V lost 5 bases and J lost 6, with 17 bases in between. The germline CDR1 and CDR2 sequences are SGHTA and FQGNSA. CDR3 DNA: TGTGCCAGCAGCGAAAGATGGGCCATGCGCGAGCAGTACTTC. It translates to CASSERWAMREQYF.

The V and J genes are TRBV5-1 and TRBJ1-5; no clear D. This CDR3 comprises 13 residues. Germline-derived CDR1 and CDR2 are SGHRS and YFSETQ. The V gene lost 2 bases and the J gene lost 0 bases, with 3 bases spanning the gap. The CDR3 DNA follows: TGCGCCAGCAGCTTTAATAGCAATCAGCCCCAGCATTTT. Translation gives CASSFNSNQPQHF.

The rearrangement joins TRBV24-1 to TRBJ2-2; weak D call: TRBD2 (5 bases). This CDR3 has 13 residues. V lost 10 bases to trimming and J lost 4 bases, with 12 bases between them. The germline gives CDR1 KGHDR, CDR2 SFDVKD. The CDR3 DNA is TGTGCCACTCCTTGCGCGGGCACCGGGGAGCTGTTTTTT. The encoded protein is CATPCAGTGELFF.

The genes are TRBV5-1 and TRBJ2-3; the D is unclear. Deletions cut 1 base from V and 9 bases from J, with 12 bases between. The CDR3 has 13 amino acids. The germline CDR1 and CDR2 sequences are SGHRS and YFSETQ. CDR3 sequence (DNA): TGCGCCAGCAGCTTGTATACTGCGAGGACGCAGTATTTT. As protein: CASSLYTARTQYF.

This chain uses TRBV29-1 with TRBJ1-1; D is uncertain. The CDR3 is 13 amino acids. The germline V gene has CDR1 SQVTM and CDR2 ANQGSEA. The CDR3 region has the DNA TGCAGTTTCTGCAGAAAAATGAACACTGAAGCTTTCTTT. Its translation: CSFCRKMNTEAFF.

Only one count was recorded for this clone. The chain uses TRBV9 and TRBJ2-1; 7 bases are shared with TRBD2. Germline V gene data show CDR1 as SGDLS and CDR2 as YYNGEE. The ends lost 4 bases at V and 4 bases at J; junction bases unmatched: 11. This CDR3 region has 16 residues. The CDR3 loop reads CASSPRGVLSYNEQFF. DNA for the CDR3: TGTGCCAGCAGCCCCCGGGGGGTCTTGTCATACAATGAGCAGTTCTTC.

This clone occurred a few times. At one end, the junction sequence differs from germline, possibly due to a read error. The chain links TRBV12-3 or TRBV12-4 to TRBJ1-4, with D hard to call. The CDR3 loop spans 13 amino acids. CDR3: CASSLARHSERSF. CDR3 bases: TGTGCCAGCAGTTTAGCGAGGCATTCCGAGCGGTCCTTT.

The chain combines TRBV2 with TRBJ1-1; 8 nucleotides line up with TRBD1. J was trimmed by 1 base and V by 2 bases; bases with no gene match: 6. Per germline, CDR1 SNHLY and CDR2 FYNNEI. The CDR3 spans 16 residues. CDR3 residues: CASSEPGQAENTEAFF. The DNA of the CDR3 is TGTGCCAGCAGTGAACCGGGACAGGCGGAGAACACTGAAGCTTTCTTT. Based on the CDR3 plus reference TRBV2 and TRBJ1-1, the full variable domain is EPEVTQTPSHQVTQMGQEVILRCVPISNHLYFYWYRQILGQKVEFLVSFYNNEISEKSEIFDDQFSVERPDGSNFTLKIRSTKLEDSAMYFCASSEPGQAENTEAFFGQGTRLTVV.

This chain uses TRBV5-1 with TRBJ1-5, with D maybe TRBD1 (6 bases). V lost 2 bases, J lost 7 bases, and 13 bases lay in between. This CDR3 region has 14 residues. The germline gives CDR1 SGHRS, CDR2 YFSETQ. Here the CDR3 reads CASSLQGPGQPQHF. The CDR3 DNA follows: TGCGCCAGCAGCTTACAGGGCCCGGGGCAGCCCCAGCATTTT. The full variable domain, its missing parts supplied by reference TRBV5-1 and TRBJ1-5, is KAGVTQTPRYLIKTRGQQVTLSCSPISGHRSVSWYQQTPGQGLQFLFEYFSETQRNKGNFPGRFSGRQFSNSRSEMNVSTLELGDSALYLCASSLQGPGQPQHFGDGTRLSIL.

The V call is TRBV2, the J call TRBJ1-2; 8 nucleotides line up with TRBD1. The CDR3 has 16 amino acids. With V trimmed by 3 bases and J by 6 bases, 12 bases remained unmatched. CDR1 and CDR2 (germline): SNHLY, FYNNEI. The CDR3 DNA sequence: TGTGCCAGCAGTGAGTACCGGACAGGGACGTCCGATGGCTACACCTTC. Its protein product is CASSEYRTGTSDGYTF. Combining the CDR3 with reference TRBV2 and TRBJ1-2 gives the whole variable domain EPEVTQTPSHQVTQMGQEVILRCVPISNHLYFYWYRQILGQKVEFLVSFYNNEISEKSEIFDDQFSVERPDGSNFTLKIRSTKLEDSAMYFCASSEYRTGTSDGYTFGSGTRLTVV.

This clone was seen only once. V usage is TRBV5-1 and J usage is TRBJ2-7, with 8 bases lining up with TRBD1. V lost 8 bases to trimming and J lost 5 bases; unmatched junction nucleotides: 12. Germline CDR1 SGHRS, CDR2 YFSETQ. This CDR3 is built from 14 residues. In nucleotides, the CDR3 is TGCGCCAGGGGCCGGACAGGGTACCATCACGAGCAGTACTTC. Translation gives CARGRTGYHHEQYF.